These 23 T cell receptor beta chains were all obtained from the same sample, sequenced in a study of cytomegalovirus exposure and HLA in healthy donors. Clones were read by immunoSEQ multiplex PCR, and TCRdb kept only the in-frame ones, dropping some. The data show under 200,000 clones, around 92% seen once. Sequenced material: PBMCs. These receptor sequences come from a woman aged 18-30 years in good health and CMV-seropositive.

This chain connects TRBV7-3 to TRBJ2-1; no clear D. V lost 0 bases to trimming and J lost 3 bases, with 3 bases between them. The CDR3 is made up of 13 amino acids. Germline CDR1 SGHTA, CDR2 FQGTGA. The CDR3 DNA reads TGTGCCAGCAGCTTAACTAGCTACAATGAGCAGTTCTTC. As protein: CASSLTSYNEQFF.

This rearrangement joins TRBV11-2 to TRBJ2-5, with 9 bases that match TRBD1. The germline CDR1 and CDR2 sequences are SGHAT and FQNNGV. This CDR3 is built from 15 residues. J was trimmed by 1 base and V by 5 bases; bases with no gene match: 5. The CDR3 region has the DNA TGTGCCAGCAGCCACACAGGGGGCTCCCAAGAGACCCAGTACTTC. Translating it yields CASSHTGGSQETQYF.

The chain joins TRBV6-5 to TRBJ2-2; a weak D match, TRBD2 (6 bases). There are 14 residues in the CDR3. Germline assignment: CDR1 MNHEY and CDR2 SVGAGI. V lost 2 bases to trimming and J lost 3 bases, with 7 bases between them. The CDR3 DNA is TGTGCCAGCAGTTACGAGCGGGACACCGGGGAGCTGTTTTTT. It is translated as CASSYERDTGELFF.

The chain employs TRBV10-3 and TRBJ2-5; TRBD1 matches at 8 bases. Germline lookup yields CDR1 ENHRY and CDR2 SYGVKD. The CDR3 spans 11 residues. The DNA for the CDR3 is TGTGGGGCAGGGGGCAGGGAGACCCAGTACTTC. Its protein is CGAGGRETQYF.

The rearrangement uses TRBV28 and TRBJ2-3, with 8 bases that match TRBD1. Germline CDR1 reads MDHEN; CDR2 reads SYDVKM. The CDR3 is made up of 14 amino acids. Germline trimming cut 3 bases from V and 3 bases from J; bases unmatched to any gene: 2. The CDR3 loop reads CASSLDRATDTQYF. The CDR3 DNA reads TGTGCCAGCAGTTTGGACAGGGCTACAGATACGCAGTATTTT.

V is TRBV4-1 and J is TRBJ1-5; 8 bases are shared with TRBD1. The CDR3 is 15 amino acids. Germline values: CDR1 MGHRA, CDR2 YSYEKL. V shed 0 bases, J shed 6 bases, and the junction held 4 bases outside the gene matches. CDR3: CASSQDQGAGQPQHF. The CDR3 region has the DNA TGCGCCAGCAGCCAAGATCAGGGGGCGGGTCAGCCCCAGCATTTT.

This chain joins TRBV27 and TRBJ2-7; D might be TRBD2 (5 bases). Trimming removed 1 base from V and 3 bases from J, with 19 bases in between. CDR3 length: 17 amino acids. Germline loops: CDR1 MNHEY, CDR2 SMNVEV (reference sequence). Here the CDR3 DNA reads TGTGCCAGCAGTTTATGGGCTAGCCACAGTAACATCTACGAGCAGTACTTC. Protein product: CASSLWASHSNIYEQYF.

The chain employs TRBV2 and TRBJ1-5; D call uncertain. V lost 3 bases and J 1 base, leaving 10 bases between the germline ends. The CDR3 is made up of 15 amino acids. CDR1 is SNHLY and CDR2 is FYNNEI in the germline V gene. CDR3 coding DNA: TGTGCCAGCAGTGACGCAGGTTCGAGCAATCAGCCCCAGCATTTT. It is translated as CASSDAGSSNQPQHF.

This clone has more than one count but fewer than ten. V gene TRBV7-9 combines with J gene TRBJ2-3; D uncertain. The germline gives CDR1 SEHNR, CDR2 FQNEAQ (reference sequence). Trimming removed 4 bases at V and 3 bases at J, with 5 bases between. This CDR3 is built from 12 residues. This CDR3 is CASSSFTDTQYF. The CDR3 DNA sequence: TGTGCCAGCAGCTCCTTTACAGATACGCAGTATTTT.

This chain joins TRBV30 and TRBJ2-5, with D maybe TRBD2 (7 bases). The CDR3 is 13 amino acids. Trimming removed 4 bases at V and 1 base at J, with 10 bases between. The germline V gene has CDR1 GTSNPN and CDR2 SVGIG (reference sequence). The CDR3 nucleotides are TGTGCCTGGACCGCGGGGGCCCAAGAGACCCAGTACTTC. Translating it yields CAWTAGAQETQYF.

This chain connects TRBV19 to TRBJ1-1, with D perhaps matching TRBD1 (5 bases). The CDR3 is made up of 14 amino acids. CDR1 is LNHDA, CDR2 SQIVND, per germline (reference sequence). Trimming removed 4 bases at V and 4 bases at J, with 13 bases between. This CDR3 is CASSRQGGSTEAFF. The CDR3 bases are TGTGCCAGTAGTAGGCAGGGAGGTAGCACTGAAGCTTTCTTT.

This chain joins TRBV7-2 and TRBJ1-1; 7 bases fit TRBD1. V was clipped by 5 bases and J by 1 base; unmatched bases: 4. Germline-derived CDR1 and CDR2 are SGHTA and FQGNSA. The CDR3 sequence is 14 residues long. This CDR3 is CASSERTGNTEAFF. The CDR3 DNA reads as TGTGCCAGCAGCGAACGGACAGGGAACACTGAAGCTTTCTTT.

The table lists this clone with a few counts. The CDR3 sequence is CASSGGAEGANVLTF. The CDR3 coding sequence is TGTGCCAGCAGTGGTGGGGCAGAAGGGGCCAACGTCCTGACTTTC. The V and J genes are TRBV6-4 and TRBJ2-6; the D gene is possibly TRBD1 (5 bases). CDR1 and CDR2 from the germline V gene are MRHNA and SNTAGT. CDR3 length: 15 amino acids. V was cut by 4 bases and J by 4 bases, with 11 bases left in between.

The V and J genes are TRBV18 and TRBJ2-5, with 15 bases that match TRBD2. Germline CDR1 KGHSH, CDR2 LQKENI. This CDR3 contains 16 residues. With 2 bases clipped from V and 5 bases from J, the junction kept 3 bases outside the gene matches. CDR3: CASSPGLAGGEETQYF. As DNA, the CDR3 is TGTGCCAGCTCACCAGGACTAGCGGGAGGGGAGGAGACCCAGTACTTC.

This clone was counted between two and nine times. The rearrangement links TRBV19 to TRBJ2-7; D unresolved. This CDR3 region has 13 residues. Trimming took 5 bases from V and 1 from J, leaving 9 bases between them. Looked up from germline, CDR1 is LNHDA and CDR2 is SQIVND (reference sequence). The CDR3 loop reads CASSFGNSYEQYF. The DNA of the CDR3 is TGTGCCAGTAGTTTCGGTAATTCCTACGAGCAGTACTTC.

This clone was detected only once. This rearrangement joins TRBV29-1 to TRBJ2-7, with TRBD1 identical over 7 bases. The CDR3 runs 14 residues. Trimming took 4 bases from V and 0 from J; bases not matched to a gene: 6. CDR1 is SQVTM, CDR2 ANQGSEA, per germline. The CDR3 region has the DNA TGCAGCGTTGCCCCCGGGACAGACTCCTACGAGCAGTACTTC. Amino acids: CSVAPGTDSYEQYF.

V is TRBV12-5 and J is TRBJ2-7, with a weak D call TRBD1 (6 bases). The CDR3 runs 15 residues. Germline V gives CDR1 LGHNT, CDR2 FRNRAP. V lost 1 base, J lost 5 bases, and 15 bases lay in between. CDR3 bases: TGTGCTAGTGGTTTGGCTCTAACAGGGAAACACGAGCAGTACTTC. Protein product: CASGLALTGKHEQYF.

The table lists this clone with a few counts. The rearrangement joins TRBV28 to TRBJ2-1, with 10 bases lining up with TRBD1. CDR3 length: 14 amino acids. Trimming took 5 bases from V and 9 from J; bases not matched to a gene: 7. CDR1 and CDR2 from the germline V gene are MDHEN and SYDVKM. The CDR3 reads CASSTRQGASEQFF. The CDR3 bases are TGTGCCAGCAGTACAAGACAGGGGGCAAGTGAGCAGTTCTTC. Full variable domain (rest looked up from reference TRBV28 and TRBJ2-1): DVKVTQSSRYLVKRTGEKVFLECVQDMDHENMFWYRQDPGLGLRLIYFSYDVKMKEKGDIPEGYSVSREKKERFSLILESASTNQTSMYLCASSTRQGASEQFFGPGTRLTVL.

The chain joins TRBV11-3 to TRBJ2-2, with TRBD2 matching 9 bases. Trimming cost V 10 bases and J 7 bases; bases outside gene matches: 13. CDR3 length equals 15 residues. CDR1 and CDR2 from the germline V gene are SGHNT and YENEEA. CDR3 in DNA: TGTGCCACAAATTTTTGGCGGGAGGGTGTCGGGGAGCTGTTTTTT. Amino acids: CATNFWREGVGELFF.

The chain employs TRBV10-1 and TRBJ2-3, with 9 bases matching TRBD1. The V segment lost 6 bases and the J segment 3 bases; nucleotides outside the gene matches: 7. Germline V CDR1 and CDR2: WNHNN, SYGVQD (reference sequence). There are 15 residues in the CDR3. The CDR3 is CASSATGTGTDTQYF. The CDR3, as DNA: TGCGCCAGCAGCGCGACCGGGACAGGGACAGATACGCAGTATTTT.

The DNA for the CDR3 is TGTGCCAGCAGTGCCGAGAGCGGCAATGAGCAGTTCTTC. This gives the protein CASSAESGNEQFF. This chain joins TRBV2 and TRBJ2-1; a weak D match, TRBD2 (5 bases). Germline V gene sequence: CDR1 SNHLY, CDR2 FYNNEI. With 4 bases removed from V and 6 bases from J, the gap between germline ends came to 10 bases. The CDR3 spans 13 residues.

The V call is TRBV9, the J call TRBJ2-2; D unclear. The V gene lost 4 bases and the J gene lost 7 bases, with 11 bases spanning the gap. The CDR3 runs 13 residues. From germline, CDR1 is SGDLS and CDR2 YYNGEE. DNA of the CDR3: TGTGCCAGCAGCCCCCGATCTAGCGGGGAGCTGTTTTTT. As protein: CASSPRSSGELFF. Full variable domain (missing parts from reference TRBV9 and TRBJ2-2): DSGVTQTPKHLITATGQRVTLRCSPRSGDLSVYWYQQSLDQGLQFLIQYYNGEERAKGNILERFSAQQFPDLHSELNLSSLELGDSALYFCASSPRSSGELFFGEGSRLTVL.

The CDR3 is CASSYSGQASYNEQFF. The CDR3 nucleotides read TGTGCCAGCAGTTACTCGGGGCAAGCATCCTACAATGAGCAGTTCTTC. The V gene is TRBV6-5, the J gene TRBJ2-1, with D tentatively TRBD1 (5 bases). Between the trimmed V and J ends, which lost 0 bases and 1 base, there was a span of 10 bases. Per the germline V gene, CDR1 is MNHEY and CDR2 is SVGAGI. The CDR3 is made up of 16 amino acids.